This T cell receptor (beta chain) comes out of a study of neurological immune-mediated disorders (dated by TCRdb to 2018 to 2020). In the study overall: Among the 35 or so multiple sclerosis patients, some 31 had relapsing-remitting MS and 3 had secondary progressive MS. Peripheral blood TCR-beta repertoires from patients with HTLV-I-associated myelopathy (HAM/TSP), patients with multiple sclerosis, and healthy controls were compared in the study using UMI-based sequencing. The 106 TCR-beta libraries covered PBMC samples along with longitudinal samples, technical triplicates, and paired sorted CD4+ and CD8+ T-cell subsets. The cohort included approximately 68 subjects: some 14 with HAM/TSP, about 35 with multiple sclerosis, and around 20 healthy controls. Overall study outcomes, separate from this receptor: The MS cluster showed no association with clinical or MRI features, and the authors stated that larger cohorts are needed. The highest TCR clonal expansion was observed in HAM/TSP patients, whereas the lowest was observed in MS patients, even when compared with healthy controls. Expanded clones from different subjects shared no identical CDR3 amino acid sequences, which suggests that TCR-beta repertoires were private in all groups. Repertoires from 18 of 34 MS patients were grouped by phylogenetic analysis into a cluster of related CDR3 sequences, suggesting a possible repertoire-level signature.

For the unsorted PBMC libraries, 2 million PBMCs were stored in RNAlater at -80 degrees C until RNA extraction and were used to generate the libraries. The multiple sclerosis patients were enrolled in a US clinical protocol that used magnetic resonance imaging to evaluate disease progression. PBMCs were separated from peripheral blood using Ficoll-Hypaque density gradient centrifugation and then cryopreserved in liquid nitrogen. cDNA synthesis used template-switch 5'RACE with a primer carrying a 10-nucleotide random unique molecular identifier tagging each TCR transcript. Every sequencing run covered 15-18 subjects and yielded more than 180 million TCR-beta sequences. The RNeasy kit was used for extraction of total RNA. TCR-beta VDJ regions were amplified with primers for the TCR constant region and the 5'RACE anchor, using the KAPA Real-time Library Amplification kit. Sample indexes and Illumina adaptors were added in a first PCR, and a second PCR then increased library yield. After Ampure bead purification, the TCR product of roughly 650 bp was size-selected on a 2% E-gel SizeSelection system. Library quality was checked on a Bioanalyzer, concentration was measured with Qubit, and libraries were quantified with the Kapa Library Quantification kit before pooling. Paired-end 2 x 150 bp sequencing of the libraries was performed on an Illumina HiSeq 2500. To increase sequence diversity, roughly 24-31% phiX was spiked into each library pool. In the source study's methods: Quality-filtered reads were processed with the UMI-based MiGEC pipeline, which removed over 75% of raw TCR sequences during error correction. IMGT germline references were used for aligning VDJ genes, and each clonotype was defined as a unique CDR3 amino acid sequence together with its V-J genes. Clonal expansion, Shannon diversity and CDR3 relatedness were evaluated with VDJtools (CalcPairwiseDistances, ClusterSamples), while phylogenetic trees were built in CLCbio workbench. Using coefficient-of-variation modelling across technical triplicates, the study counted a clone as expanded if it had at least 8 unique UMIs. Using fastp at Q25 and MiXCR, TCRdb reprocessed the public reads and kept productive beta chains. Rows merge per CDR3 protein into single entries with the most common DNA and genes. For this entry, the V and J calls and clone size follow TCRdb and not the study's own pipeline. The table for this sample lists about 66,000 distinct CDR3 sequences; about 5.1% of them were counted only once. 2% to 2.5% of the sample is held by the ten biggest clonotypes.

V trim: 6 bases; J trim: 6 bases; unmatched bases: 8. From cysteine to phenylalanine, the CDR3 is 14 amino acids long. The DNA shown is the 42-base CDR3, in frame from base 1. CDR1 and CDR2 are drawn from the germline V gene (reference sequence): LGHDT, YNNKEL. For this clonotype: No antigen is known for it. Nothing much larger sits one base from this clone, and base qualities are not available.

This TCR was sampled from a woman aged 70-85 years with multiple sclerosis. The chain employs TRBV3-1 and TRBJ2-5; TRBD1 fits 9 bases in the junction. Sequencing was performed on PBMCs. The CDR3 in this case is CASSLTGGEKTQYF. The bases are TGTGCCAGCAGTCTAACAGGGGGCGAGAAGACCCAGTACTTC.